The text below deals with one T cell receptor beta chain. Its specificity is not known. This record belongs to a study of T cells in women clearing cervical HPV infection. Study as a whole: Controls gave blood once infection was undetectable; cases at lesion identification.

General observations from the study: CIN3+ cases had significantly higher TCR repertoire richness than controls, but evenness did not differ.

Genomic DNA, averaging about 1,300 ng per sample, yielded TCR beta CDR3 via immunoSEQ. Libraries were prepared by immunoSEQ multiplex PCR; TCRdb keeps only in-frame clonotypes and omits some of them. This table holds about 39,000 clones. The sequenced material came from blood buffy coat. The sequence was collected from a woman aged 18 to 75 with a cervical HPV16 infection that either progressed to CIN3+ or cleared (not recorded which).

This chain's CDR3 is CSARPQGDWAEAFF. The CDR3 bases that were read are TGCAGTGCTAGACCACAGGGTGATTGGGCTGAA. V gene TRBV20-1 combines with J gene TRBJ1-1; D is possibly TRBD1 (6 bases). The CDR3 goes on 3 residues after the read ends, and that part is filled in from the germline J gene. Trimming pared 2 bases from V and 6 bases from J, leaving 16 bases between. The V gene's germline CDR1 is DFQATT and CDR2 SNEGSKA (reference sequence). This CDR3 has 14 residues.